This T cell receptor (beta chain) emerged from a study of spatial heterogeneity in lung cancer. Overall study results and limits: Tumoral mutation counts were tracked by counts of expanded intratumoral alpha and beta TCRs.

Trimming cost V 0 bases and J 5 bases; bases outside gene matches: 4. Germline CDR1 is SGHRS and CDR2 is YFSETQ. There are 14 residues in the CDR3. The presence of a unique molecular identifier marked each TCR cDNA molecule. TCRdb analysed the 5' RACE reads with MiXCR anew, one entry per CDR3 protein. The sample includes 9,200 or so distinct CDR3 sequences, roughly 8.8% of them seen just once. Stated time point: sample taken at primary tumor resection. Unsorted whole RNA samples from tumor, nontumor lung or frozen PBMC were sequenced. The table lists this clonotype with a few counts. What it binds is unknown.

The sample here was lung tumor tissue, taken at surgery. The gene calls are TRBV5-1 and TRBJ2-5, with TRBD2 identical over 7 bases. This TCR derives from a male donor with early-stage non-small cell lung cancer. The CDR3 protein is CASSLDRGGETQYF. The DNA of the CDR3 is TGCGCCAGCAGCTTGGATCGGGGAGGGGAGACCCAGTACTTC. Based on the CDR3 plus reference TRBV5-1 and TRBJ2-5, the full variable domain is KAGVTQTPRYLIKTRGQQVTLSCSPISGHRSVSWYQQTPGQGLQFLFEYFSETQRNKGNFPGRFSGRQFSNSRSEMNVSTLELGDSALYLCASSLDRGGETQYFGPGTRLLVL.